This T cell receptor beta chain was found in a study of shared clonotypes between healthy human individuals. Naive-designated CD8 cells lacked CD45RO, were positively enriched for CCR7, and omitted terminally differentiated effector memory CD45RA+ cells. V lost 1 base and J lost 5, with 15 bases in between. Germline V lookup: CDR1 LGHNA, CDR2 YSLEER. This CDR3 has 15 residues. Here immunoSEQ multiplex PCR was the method, and the copy in TCRdb shows in-frame clones only, minus some. This sample has around 600,000 clones, with nearly 98% found just once. A single count supports this clone. The specimen was naive CD8+ T cells sorted from blood. The TCR originated in a young man in good health. The V and J genes are TRBV4-3 and TRBJ2-7; D remains ambiguous. The CDR3 sequence is CASSQGTQGKNEQYF. The CDR3 bases are TGCGCCAGCAGCCAAGGCACCCAAGGGAAAAACGAGCAGTACTTC.